This T cell receptor (beta chain) was obtained from a study of T-cell memory formation after mild COVID-19. To note about this clonotype: What it binds is not known.

The study, taken as a whole, reports: CD8+ contracting clones occupied EMRA, while CD4+ ones occupied mainly CM and EM.

TCRdb re-called the 5' RACE reads through MiXCR, storing one row per CDR3 protein. This sample has hundreds of thousands of distinct CDR3 sequences, with 15% to 20% found just once. This clonotype was sampled from a man aged 18 to 30 who had mild COVID-19 (a few samples of this study predate the infection). Cell type and time point are not known. Sequencing input: PBMCs or a T cell subset sorted from them (not recorded which).

DNA of the CDR3: TGTGCCAGCAGTTACGCCCAGCCAGCAAACTATGGCTACACCTTC. Translated, it gives CASSYAQPANYGYTF. The chain is built from TRBV6-5 and TRBJ1-2; D is unresolved. Looked up from germline, CDR1 is MNHEY and CDR2 is SVGAGI. The V end lost 2 bases, the J end lost 2 bases, and 12 bases lay between the germline ends. CDR3 length equals 15 residues.